The 23 T cell receptor beta chains below all came from one sample that was sequenced in a study of cytomegalovirus exposure and HLA in healthy donors. The PCR had 60 Vbeta and 13 Jbeta primers. Libraries were prepared by immunoSEQ multiplex PCR; TCRdb keeps only in-frame clonotypes and omits some of them. The data hold under 200,000 clones, with over 70% observed a single time. The sample consisted of PBMCs. All receptors derive from a woman between 45 and 65 years old in good health and CMV-seropositive.

The rearrangement joins TRBV6-5 to TRBJ1-2, with a weak D call TRBD1 (6 bases). Germline CDR1 reads MNHEY; CDR2 reads SVGAGI. The CDR3 runs to 15 residues. V dropped 5 bases and J dropped 4 bases, with 17 bases sitting between them. The CDR3 is CASSPRTDNRYGYTF. The DNA for the CDR3 is TGTGCCAGCAGTCCGCGGACAGACAATCGCTATGGCTACACCTTC.

V usage is TRBV19 and J usage is TRBJ2-2, with TRBD2 as a possible D gene (6 bases). Looked up from germline, CDR1 is LNHDA and CDR2 is SQIVND (reference sequence). The CDR3 covers 14 residues. V lost 11 bases, J lost 4 bases, and 17 bases lay in between. The CDR3 DNA reads as TGTGCCTCGACCTGGGCTAGCGTCACCGGGGAGCTGTTTTTT. This translates into CASTWASVTGELFF.

CDR3 sequence reads: CASSRDSYYEQYF. The CDR3 DNA sequence: TGTGCCAGCAGCCGGGACAGCTACTACGAGCAGTACTTC. The chain employs TRBV14 and TRBJ2-7; 7 bases are a match to TRBD1. The CDR3 sequence is 13 residues long. CDR1 SGHDN and CDR2 FVKESK come from the germline V gene. The J segment lost 3 bases and the V segment lost 4 bases, leaving 3 bases of the junction unmatched.

V and J are TRBV5-4 and TRBJ2-5; the match to TRBD1 covers 9 bases. The CDR3 extends over 17 amino acids. The V gene end was trimmed by 3 bases and the J gene end by 2 bases; junction bases not matched to a gene: 11. CDR1 and CDR2 from the germline V gene are SGHNT and YYREEE (reference sequence). The CDR3 nucleotides read TGTGCCAGCAGCTCTCCATTAGGAGGACAGGGGCAAGAGACCCAGTACTTC. It is translated as CASSSPLGGQGQETQYF.

The V and J genes are TRBV6-1 and TRBJ2-3, with 11 positions matching TRBD2. V shed 4 bases and J 3 bases; nucleotides not matched to a gene: 6. CDR3 size: 16 residues. Germline loops: CDR1 MNHNS, CDR2 SASEGT. CDR3: CASSALAGGGTDTQYF. In DNA form, the CDR3 reads TGTGCCAGCAGTGCCCTAGCGGGAGGAGGGACAGATACGCAGTATTTT.

The chain has TRBV29-1 and TRBJ2-1; TRBD2 matches at 8 bases. Germline values: CDR1 SQVTM, CDR2 ANQGSEA. The CDR3 consists of 14 residues. Trimming cost V 5 bases and J 0 bases; bases outside gene matches: 3. The CDR3 sequence is CSVQTSASYNEQFF. The CDR3 DNA sequence: TGCAGCGTTCAGACTAGCGCCTCCTACAATGAGCAGTTCTTC.

J is TRBJ1-6 and V is TRBV6-5; weak D call: TRBD1 (6 bases). V shed 5 bases and J shed 4 bases, with 12 bases lying between them. CDR3 size: 15 residues. Per the germline V gene, CDR1 is MNHEY and CDR2 is SVGAGI. The CDR3 reads CASSPLQGYNSPLHF. The DNA of the CDR3 is TGTGCCAGCAGTCCCCTACAGGGTTATAATTCACCCCTCCACTTT.

The chain has TRBV27 and TRBJ1-5, with D uncertain. CDR1 is MNHEY and CDR2 is SMNVEV in the germline V gene (reference sequence). The CDR3 extends over 14 amino acids. The V end lost 2 bases, the J end lost 9 bases, and 14 bases lay between the germline ends. CDR3 loop: CASSLSGSVWPQHF. CDR3 nucleotides: TGTGCCAGCAGTTTAAGTGGCAGCGTGTGGCCCCAGCATTTT.

This chain connects TRBV11-2 to TRBJ2-7, with a tentative D call TRBD2 (6 bases). Germline CDR1 and CDR2: SGHAT and FQNNGV. Trimming took off 7 bases at V and 1 base at J, with 14 bases between the two ends. The CDR3 has 14 residues. The CDR3 nucleotides read TGTGCCAGCACTTTAAGGGACTGGTCCTACGAGCAGTACTTC. The encoded protein is CASTLRDWSYEQYF.

The CDR3 sequence: CASSLSGQNFEAFF. The CDR3 DNA is TGTGCCAGCTCACTAAGCGGACAGAATTTTGAAGCTTTCTTT. This chain links TRBV18 with TRBJ1-1; maybe TRBD1 (6 bases). V lost 4 bases and J lost 7, with 16 bases in between. From germline, CDR1 is KGHSH and CDR2 LQKENI. The CDR3 extends over 14 amino acids.

The chain joins TRBV5-1 to TRBJ2-2; TRBD1 is a possible D gene (6 bases). This CDR3 comprises 11 residues. From germline, CDR1 is SGHRS and CDR2 YFSETQ. The CDR3 region has the DNA TGCGCTCTTGGGGGCTCCGGGGAGCTGTTTTTT. It encodes CALGGSGELFF.

This chain connects TRBV4-3 to TRBJ1-5, with 8 bases aligning to TRBD1. The germline V gene encodes CDR1 LGHNA and CDR2 YSLEER. V lost 2 bases, J lost 4 bases, and 22 bases stayed unmatched. The CDR3 has 21 residues. CDR3 sequence reads: CASSQLGQGPTFARANQPQHF. The DNA of the CDR3 is TGCGCCAGCAGCCAATTAGGACAGGGCCCAACCTTTGCACGGGCGAATCAGCCCCAGCATTTT.

The rearrangement links TRBV11-3 to TRBJ2-5; weak D call: TRBD2 (5 bases). This CDR3 is built from 16 residues. V was trimmed by 1 base and J by 2 bases, leaving 14 bases between them. Per the germline V gene, CDR1 is SGHNT and CDR2 is YENEEA. Here the CDR3 reads CASSLGHGDTQETQYF. CDR3 sequence (DNA): TGTGCCAGCAGCTTAGGCCACGGGGATACTCAAGAGACCCAGTACTTC.

The chain links TRBV2 to TRBJ1-1, with TRBD1 matching over 7 bases. The CDR3 has 14 amino acids. Per germline, CDR1 SNHLY and CDR2 FYNNEI. J was trimmed by 6 bases and V by 7 bases; bases with no gene match: 11. In DNA form, the CDR3 reads TGTGCCAGCAATATACCCCGGGACAGAGCTGAAGCTTTCTTT. Protein product: CASNIPRDRAEAFF.

This clone was observed a single time. The chain combines TRBV27 with TRBJ1-2; the match to TRBD1 covers 7 bases. The CDR3 totals 14 residues. The germline V gene has CDR1 MNHEY and CDR2 SMNVEV (reference sequence). With 6 bases clipped from V and 5 bases from J, the junction kept 9 bases outside the gene matches. The chain's CDR3 is CASRPGTEPYGYTF. Written as DNA, the CDR3 is TGTGCCAGCAGACCCGGGACAGAACCATATGGCTACACCTTC.

The chain recombines TRBV28 with TRBJ1-5; the D is unclear. CDR3 length equals 14 residues. V was trimmed by 3 bases and J by 6 bases, leaving 12 bases between them. CDR1 is MDHEN and CDR2 is SYDVKM in the germline V gene. Written as DNA, the CDR3 is TGTGCCAGCAGTTTTGGAGGATTCAGTCAGCCCCAGCATTTT. Translated: CASSFGGFSQPQHF.

This chain connects TRBV11-2 to TRBJ1-6; 7 bases agree with TRBD1. The V segment lost 1 base and the J segment 4 bases; nucleotides outside the gene matches: 1. The CDR3 is made up of 15 amino acids. CDR1 and CDR2 from the germline V gene are SGHAT and FQNNGV. The CDR3 reads CASSLAGQYNSPLHF. CDR3 nucleotide sequence: TGTGCCAGCAGCTTAGCGGGACAGTATAATTCACCCCTCCACTTT.

The rearrangement uses TRBV2 and TRBJ2-1, with TRBD2 matching over 8 bases. The CDR3 runs to 14 residues. The V gene's germline CDR1 is SNHLY and CDR2 FYNNEI. V shed 4 bases, J shed 4 bases, and the junction held 3 bases outside the gene matches. CDR3 protein: CASSVLAGYNEQFF. The CDR3 coding sequence is TGTGCCAGCAGTGTATTAGCGGGGTACAATGAGCAGTTCTTC.

This chain uses TRBV5-4 with TRBJ2-7; possible D gene TRBD1, 5 bases. Trimming shortened V by 0 bases and J by 0 bases, and 10 bases separated the two germline ends. The CDR3 is 15 amino acids. Germline V gene sequence: CDR1 SGHNT, CDR2 YYREEE (reference sequence). CDR3 sequence: CASSLVDTSSYEQYF. CDR3 nucleotides: TGTGCCAGCAGCTTGGTGGACACAAGCTCCTACGAGCAGTACTTC.

The V and J genes are TRBV4-3 and TRBJ1-2; D is uncertain. The V end lost 3 bases, the J end lost 3 bases, and 14 bases lay between the germline ends. This CDR3 has 15 amino acids. The germline V gene encodes CDR1 LGHNA and CDR2 YSLEER. CDR3 amino acids: CASSQSHLGDYGYTF. CDR3 nucleotides: TGCGCCAGCAGCCAGTCACACTTGGGAGACTATGGCTACACCTTC.

This chain uses TRBV4-2 with TRBJ2-7, with 8 bases that match TRBD2. The germline CDR1 and CDR2 sequences are LGHNA and YNFKEQ. The ends lost 1 base at V and 3 bases at J; junction bases unmatched: 5. This CDR3 contains 15 residues. The CDR3 reads CASSQARAGDYEQYF. The CDR3 DNA reads as TGTGCCAGCAGCCAAGCTAGAGCGGGAGACTACGAGCAGTACTTC.

This sequence joins TRBV9 and TRBJ1-2; D call uncertain. Germline CDR1 SGDLS, CDR2 YYNGEE. This CDR3 is 14 amino acids long. Trimming left V 4 bases short and J 0 bases short, with 10 bases between. The chain's CDR3 is CASSLHSTNYGYTF. The DNA of the CDR3 is TGTGCCAGCAGCCTCCACTCGACTAACTATGGCTACACCTTC.

V is TRBV2 and J is TRBJ2-3; perhaps TRBD2 as D (5 bases). V was cut by 6 bases and J by 4 bases, with 14 bases left in between. Germline V lookup: CDR1 SNHLY, CDR2 FYNNEI. This CDR3 has 14 residues. The CDR3 spells CASSAVHGADTQYF. The CDR3 bases are TGTGCCAGCAGCGCGGTCCACGGGGCAGATACGCAGTATTTT. Looking up the rest from reference TRBV2 and TRBJ2-3 gives the full variable domain: EPEVTQTPSHQVTQMGQEVILRCVPISNHLYFYWYRQILGQKVEFLVSFYNNEISEKSEIFDDQFSVERPDGSNFTLKIRSTKLEDSAMYFCASSAVHGADTQYFGPGTRLTVL.